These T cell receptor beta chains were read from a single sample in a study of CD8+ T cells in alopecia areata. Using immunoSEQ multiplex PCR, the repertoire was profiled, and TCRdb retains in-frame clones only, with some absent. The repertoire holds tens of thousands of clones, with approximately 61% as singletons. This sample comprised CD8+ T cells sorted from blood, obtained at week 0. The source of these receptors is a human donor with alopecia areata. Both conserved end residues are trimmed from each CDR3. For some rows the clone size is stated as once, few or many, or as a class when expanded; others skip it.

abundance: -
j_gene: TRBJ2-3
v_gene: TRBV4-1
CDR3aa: ASSLDTSGLGVADTQY

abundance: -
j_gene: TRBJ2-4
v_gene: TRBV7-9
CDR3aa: ASSLNTNDPTPY

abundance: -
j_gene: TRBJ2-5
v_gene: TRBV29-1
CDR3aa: SVEGETQY

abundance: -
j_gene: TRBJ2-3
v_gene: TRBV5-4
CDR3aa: ASSRGTSGKTDTQY

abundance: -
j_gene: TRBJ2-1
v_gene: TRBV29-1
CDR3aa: SVPSDRGDYNEQF

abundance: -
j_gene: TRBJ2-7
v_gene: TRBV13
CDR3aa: ASSSGTDREPYEQY

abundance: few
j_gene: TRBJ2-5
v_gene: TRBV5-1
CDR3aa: ASSLVLGPQETQY

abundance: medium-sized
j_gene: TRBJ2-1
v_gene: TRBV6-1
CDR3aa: ASSVRTEGYNEQF

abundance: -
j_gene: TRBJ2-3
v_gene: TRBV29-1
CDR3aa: SVEETGLVTDTQY

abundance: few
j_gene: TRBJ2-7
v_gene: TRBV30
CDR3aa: AWSVSSGSYEQY

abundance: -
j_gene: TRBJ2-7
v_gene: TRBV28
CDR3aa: ASSHQTSSFSYEQY

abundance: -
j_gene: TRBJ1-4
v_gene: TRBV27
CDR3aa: ASSFGTVDELF

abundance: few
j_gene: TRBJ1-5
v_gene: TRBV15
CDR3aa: ATNARRDSNQPQH

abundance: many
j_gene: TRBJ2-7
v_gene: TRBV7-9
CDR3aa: ASSSGTGSSYEQY

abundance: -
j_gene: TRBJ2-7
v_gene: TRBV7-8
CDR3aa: ASRSTGGDFYEQY

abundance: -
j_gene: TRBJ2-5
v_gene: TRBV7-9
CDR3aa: ASSLAPRGIETQY

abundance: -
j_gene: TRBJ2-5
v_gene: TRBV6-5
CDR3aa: ASSLTGGGLETQY

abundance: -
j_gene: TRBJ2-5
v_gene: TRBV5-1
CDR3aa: ASSQYDRGRETQY

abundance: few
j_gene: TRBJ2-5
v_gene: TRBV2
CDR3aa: ASSLIGLQETQY

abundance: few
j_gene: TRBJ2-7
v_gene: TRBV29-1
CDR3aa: SVGIAGGYEQY

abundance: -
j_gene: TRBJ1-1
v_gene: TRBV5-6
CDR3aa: ASSFRGGNTEAF

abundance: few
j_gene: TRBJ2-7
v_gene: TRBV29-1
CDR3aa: SVEFGGHEQY

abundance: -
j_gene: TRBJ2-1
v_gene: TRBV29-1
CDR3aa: SVNRAEDNEQF

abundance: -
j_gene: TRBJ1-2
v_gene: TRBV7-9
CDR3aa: ASSLGEQRHFYGYT

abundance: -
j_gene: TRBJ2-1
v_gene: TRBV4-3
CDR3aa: ASSQGWRDLPNEQF

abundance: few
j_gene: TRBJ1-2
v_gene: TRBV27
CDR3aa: ASSSIPTWGRSYGYT

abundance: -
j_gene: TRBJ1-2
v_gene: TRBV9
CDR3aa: ASSAGDGYT

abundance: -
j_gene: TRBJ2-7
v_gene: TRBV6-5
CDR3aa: ASNGLAGPPYEQY

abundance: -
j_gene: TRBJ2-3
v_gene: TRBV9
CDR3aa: ASSVMGALDTQY

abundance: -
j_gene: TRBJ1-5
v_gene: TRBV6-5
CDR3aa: ASSYSVLNQPQH

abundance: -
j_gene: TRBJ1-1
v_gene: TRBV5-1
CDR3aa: ASRYLAVNTEAF

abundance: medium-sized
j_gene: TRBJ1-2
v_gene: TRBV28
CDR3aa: ASSPLGQSYGYT

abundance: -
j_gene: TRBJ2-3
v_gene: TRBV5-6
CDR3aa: ASSIDWSPDGDTQY

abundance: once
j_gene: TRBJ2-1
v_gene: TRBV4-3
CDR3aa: ASSQESGLLNEQF

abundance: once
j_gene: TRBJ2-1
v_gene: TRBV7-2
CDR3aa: ASSLHPTGSYNEQF

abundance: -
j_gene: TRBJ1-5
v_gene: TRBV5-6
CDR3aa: ASSLISAPNQPQH

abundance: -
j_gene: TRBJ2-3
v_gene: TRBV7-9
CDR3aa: ASSGDSAQGADTQY

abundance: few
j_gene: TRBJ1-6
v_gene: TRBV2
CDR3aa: ASSETGQGNSPLH

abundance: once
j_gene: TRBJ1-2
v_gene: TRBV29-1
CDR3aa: SVDNYGYT

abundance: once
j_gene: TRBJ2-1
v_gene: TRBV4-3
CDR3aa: ASSQLPGYNEQF

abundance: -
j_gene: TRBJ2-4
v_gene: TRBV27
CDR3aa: ASSFGDIQY

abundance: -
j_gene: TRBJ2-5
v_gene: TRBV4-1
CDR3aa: ASSQETSPYQETQY

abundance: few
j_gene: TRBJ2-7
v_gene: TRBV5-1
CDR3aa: ASSAGTGYSLNLDEQY

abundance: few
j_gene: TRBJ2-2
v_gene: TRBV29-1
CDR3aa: SVGAQSGELF

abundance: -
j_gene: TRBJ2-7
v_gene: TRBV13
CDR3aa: ASSFRGSGYEQY

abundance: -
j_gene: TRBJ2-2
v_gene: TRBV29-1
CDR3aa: SAVTGDTGELF

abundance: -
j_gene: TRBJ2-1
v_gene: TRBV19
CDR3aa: ASSIMSGVGDEQF

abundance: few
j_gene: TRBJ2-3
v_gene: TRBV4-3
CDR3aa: ASSPKADVYTDTQY

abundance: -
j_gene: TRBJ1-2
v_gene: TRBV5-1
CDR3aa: ASTGTGDGYT